A single T cell receptor beta chain is shown here with its context. Its antigen is unknown. Base qualities are not at hand, and no much larger clone is one base apart. The sample comes from a study of blood T cell repertoires in COVID-19 (dated by TCRdb to 2020 to 2021). Broadly, across the study: Collaborator samples came from the United States, Italy and Spain and covered acute and convalescent phases of COVID-19. The samples were drawn from two sources: the first 160 participants of the ongoing ImmuneRACE study, and over 1,000 subjects contributed by 6 global collaborators. The repertoires were made available in a free public database intended to serve as a resource for research on the immune response to SARS-CoV-2. Deeply sampled blood TCRbeta repertoires from subjects exposed to, actively infected with, or recovered from COVID-19 were included in the dataset. The prospective study material was composed of cDNA or gDNA derived from T cells, B-cell-depleted T cells, or PBMCs. The sample metadata nearly always contained a de-identified subject ID, COVID-19 status, age in years and sex. Where available, HLA class I and class II types were taken from metadata supplied by the sample provider and were not determined by assay-based typing.

One collaborating source in Seattle enrolled patients during active infection and followed them longitudinally through the course of disease. The collaborating institutions used their own protocols to collect whole blood in K2EDTA tubes. For TCRbeta analysis, collaborator samples were shipped as frozen whole blood, as isolated PBMCs, or as DNA extracted from either sample type. TCRbeta CDR3 regions were amplified from genomic DNA using the immunoSEQ Assay, a bias-controlled multiplex PCR. As for how the authors treated the data: Nucleated cell counts per sample were estimated from amplification of reference gene primers within the assay. Sequence reads were collapsed and filtered to measure the absolute abundance of every unique TCRbeta CDR3 rearrangement. Productive Simpson clonality was computed per sample as the square root of Simpson's diversity index over productive rearrangements. TCRdb mirrors the immuneACCESS table, restricted to in-frame sequences. Some clones are absent from its copies; in checked studies, under half trace to an unresolved V gene, and the reason for the others is unknown. V, J and clone size are taken as reported in that table, and D and trimming were inferred from the DNA itself. For this sample there are some 350,000 clones; about 89% appear just once. The ten largest clones add up to 6% to 7% of the sample.

The cysteine opens and the phenylalanine closes a CDR3 of 16 amino acids. Only CDR3 DNA remains: 48 bases, in frame from the first base. Looking up the germline V gene (reference sequence) yields CDR1 MNHEY and CDR2 SMNVEV. The V end gives up 4 bases and the J end 0 bases, leaving 5 bases in the junction not matched to a gene. The paper as a whole reports these results and caveats: How much clinical and demographic metadata was included differed by source and by participant, and the metadata was provided uncurated.

Recombination joined TRBV27 with TRBJ1-1, with 10 bases in between that match TRBD1. Material for sequencing was peripheral blood. This sequence originates from a woman aged 45-60 years with COVID-19, enrolled during active disease. The DNA sequence reads TGTGCCAGCAGTTCCTTGGGACAGGGGATGAACACTGAAGCTTTCTTT. The resulting protein is CASSSLGQGMNTEAFF.